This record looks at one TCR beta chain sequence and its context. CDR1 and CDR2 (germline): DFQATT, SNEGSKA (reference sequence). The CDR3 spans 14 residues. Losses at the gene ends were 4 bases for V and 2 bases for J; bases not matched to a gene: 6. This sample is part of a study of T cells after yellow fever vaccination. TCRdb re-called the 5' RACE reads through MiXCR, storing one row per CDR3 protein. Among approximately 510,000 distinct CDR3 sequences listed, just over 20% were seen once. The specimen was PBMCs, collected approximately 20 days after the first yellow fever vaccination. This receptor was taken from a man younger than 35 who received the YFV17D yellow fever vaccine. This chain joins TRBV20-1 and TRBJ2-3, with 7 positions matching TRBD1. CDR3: CSAISQGVTDTQYF. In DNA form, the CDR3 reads TGCAGTGCTATCTCCCAGGGGGTCACAGATACGCAGTATTTT.